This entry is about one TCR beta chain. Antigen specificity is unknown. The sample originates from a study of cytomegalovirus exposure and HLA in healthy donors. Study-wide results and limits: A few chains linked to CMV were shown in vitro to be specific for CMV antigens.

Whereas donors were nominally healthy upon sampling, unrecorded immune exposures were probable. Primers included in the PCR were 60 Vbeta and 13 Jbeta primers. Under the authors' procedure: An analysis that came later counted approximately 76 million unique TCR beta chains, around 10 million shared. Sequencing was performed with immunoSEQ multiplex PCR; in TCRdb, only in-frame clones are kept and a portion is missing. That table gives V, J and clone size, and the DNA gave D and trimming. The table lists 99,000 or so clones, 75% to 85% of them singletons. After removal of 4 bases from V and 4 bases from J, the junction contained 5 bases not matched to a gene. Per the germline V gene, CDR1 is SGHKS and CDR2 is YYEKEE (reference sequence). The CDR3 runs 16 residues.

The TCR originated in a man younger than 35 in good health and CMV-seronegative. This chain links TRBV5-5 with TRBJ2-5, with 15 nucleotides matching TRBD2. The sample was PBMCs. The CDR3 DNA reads TGTGCCAGCAGCCCCCGGACTAGCGGGGGGGGAGAGACCCAGTACTTC. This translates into CASSPRTSGGGETQYF.